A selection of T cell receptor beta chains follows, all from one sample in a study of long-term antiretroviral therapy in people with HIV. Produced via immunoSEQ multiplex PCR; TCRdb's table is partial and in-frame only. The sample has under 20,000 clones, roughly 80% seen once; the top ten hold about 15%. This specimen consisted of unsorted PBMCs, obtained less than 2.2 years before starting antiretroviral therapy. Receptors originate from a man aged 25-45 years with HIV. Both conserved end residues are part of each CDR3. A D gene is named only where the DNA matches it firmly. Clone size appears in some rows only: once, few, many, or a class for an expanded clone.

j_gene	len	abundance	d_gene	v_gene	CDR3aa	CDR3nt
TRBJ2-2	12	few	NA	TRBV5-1	CASSGNTGELFF	TGCGCCAGCAGCGGGAACACCGGGGAGCTGTTTTTT
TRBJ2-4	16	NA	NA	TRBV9	CASSPSGALVENIQYF	TGTGCCAGCAGCCCTAGTGGGGCCCTCGTAGAAAACATTCAGTACTTC
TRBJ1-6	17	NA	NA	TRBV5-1	CASSLEVGRTYNSPLHF	TGCGCCAGCAGCTTGGAGGTCGGGAGGACCTATAATTCACCCCTCCACTTT
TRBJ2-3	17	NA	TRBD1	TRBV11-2	CASSLVGATGGTDTQYF	TGTGCCAGCAGCTTAGTGGGCGCGACAGGGGGGACAGATACGCAGTATTTT
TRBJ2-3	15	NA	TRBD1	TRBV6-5	CASGATGAFTDTQYF	TGTGCCAGTGGGGCGACAGGGGCCTTCACAGATACGCAGTATTTT
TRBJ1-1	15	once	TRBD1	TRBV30	CAWSSGGTGNTEAFF	TGTGCCTGGAGTTCGGGGGGGACAGGGAACACTGAAGCTTTCTTT
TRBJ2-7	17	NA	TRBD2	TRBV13	CASSLRGGTSGSLEQYF	TGTGCCAGCAGCTTAAGGGGGGGAACTAGCGGCAGTCTCGAGCAGTACTTC
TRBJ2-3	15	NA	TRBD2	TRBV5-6	CASSLGLAGVDTQYF	TGTGCCAGCAGCTTGGGACTAGCGGGGGTAGATACGCAGTATTTT
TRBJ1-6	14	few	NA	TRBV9	CASSVGDYNSPLHF	TGTGCCAGCAGCGTCGGAGATTATAATTCACCCCTCCACTTT
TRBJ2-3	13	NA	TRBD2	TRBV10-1	CASTSGRGDTQYF	TGCGCCAGTACTAGCGGGAGAGGTGATACGCAGTATTTT
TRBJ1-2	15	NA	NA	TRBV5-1	CASSPSEGFNYGYTF	TGCGCCAGCAGCCCCTCTGAGGGATTTAACTATGGCTACACCTTC
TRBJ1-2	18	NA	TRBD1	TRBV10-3	CAISELERDRGTNYGYTF	TGTGCCATCAGTGAACTAGAGCGGGACAGGGGTACTAACTATGGCTACACCTTC
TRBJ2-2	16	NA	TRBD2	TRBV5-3	CARSFRTSGRTGELFF	TGTGCCAGAAGCTTCCGGACTAGCGGGAGGACCGGGGAGCTGTTTTTT
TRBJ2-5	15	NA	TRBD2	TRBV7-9	CASSSTGTSGETQYF	TGTGCCAGCAGCTCAACGGGGACTAGCGGGGAGACCCAGTACTTC
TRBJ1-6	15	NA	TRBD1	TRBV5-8	CASSSGQGRNSPLHF	TGTGCCAGCAGCAGCGGACAGGGACGTAATTCACCCCTCCACTTT
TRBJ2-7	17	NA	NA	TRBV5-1	CASSPEGSLVTLREQYF	TGCGCCAGCAGCCCCGAAGGATCCCTAGTTACCCTCCGTGAGCAGTACTTC
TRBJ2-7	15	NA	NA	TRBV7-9	CASSPGPHTSYEQYF	TGTGCCAGCAGCCCCGGGCCACATACTTCCTACGAGCAGTACTTC
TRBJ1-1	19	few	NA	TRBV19	CASSIDLMRTLEPNTEAFF	TGTGCCAGTAGTATAGATCTAATGAGGACTTTAGAACCGAACACTGAAGCTTTCTTT
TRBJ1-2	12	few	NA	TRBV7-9	CASSLGGGGYTF	TGTGCCAGCAGCTTGGGGGGAGGCGGCTACACCTTC